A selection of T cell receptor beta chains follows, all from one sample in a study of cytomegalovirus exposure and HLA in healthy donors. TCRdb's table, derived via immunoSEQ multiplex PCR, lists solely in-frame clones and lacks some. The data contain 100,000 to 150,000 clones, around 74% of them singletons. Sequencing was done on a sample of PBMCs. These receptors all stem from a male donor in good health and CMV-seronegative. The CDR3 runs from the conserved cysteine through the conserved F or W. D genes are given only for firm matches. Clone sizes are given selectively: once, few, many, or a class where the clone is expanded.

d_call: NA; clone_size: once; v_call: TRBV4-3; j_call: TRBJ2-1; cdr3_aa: CASSQDLGASSYNEQFF; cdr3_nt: TGCGCCAGCAGCCAAGATCTAGGCGCGAGCTCCTACAATGAGCAGTTCTTC
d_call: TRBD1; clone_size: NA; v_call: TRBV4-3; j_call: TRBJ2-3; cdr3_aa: CASSQLFSGGQGSTDTQYF; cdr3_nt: TGCGCCAGCAGCCAGCTTTTTAGTGGAGGACAGGGAAGCACAGATACGCAGTATTTT
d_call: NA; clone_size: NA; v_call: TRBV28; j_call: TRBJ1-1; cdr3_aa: CASSLVGGRVTEAFF; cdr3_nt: TGTGCCAGCAGTTTAGTCGGGGGGCGCGTCACTGAAGCTTTCTTT
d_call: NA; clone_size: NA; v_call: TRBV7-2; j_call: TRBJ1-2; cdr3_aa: CASSPDIYGYTF; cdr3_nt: TGTGCCAGCAGCCCGGACATCTATGGCTACACCTTC
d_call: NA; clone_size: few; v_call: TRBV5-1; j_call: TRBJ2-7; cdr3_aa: CASSFPGQRVDEQYF; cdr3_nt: TGCGCCAGCAGCTTCCCCGGTCAGAGGGTTGACGAGCAGTACTTC
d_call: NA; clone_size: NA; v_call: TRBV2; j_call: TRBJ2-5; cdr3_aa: CASALGFQETQYF; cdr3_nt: TGTGCCAGCGCCCTTGGCTTCCAAGAGACCCAGTACTTC
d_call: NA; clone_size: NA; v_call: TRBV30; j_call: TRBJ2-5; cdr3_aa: CAGDNSYGQYF; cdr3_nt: TGTGCTGGGGACAACTCCTACGGGCAGTACTTC
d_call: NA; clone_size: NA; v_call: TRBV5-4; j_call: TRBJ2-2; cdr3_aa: CASSPRATNTGELFF; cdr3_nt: TGTGCCAGCAGCCCTCGCGCTACCAACACCGGGGAGCTGTTTTTT
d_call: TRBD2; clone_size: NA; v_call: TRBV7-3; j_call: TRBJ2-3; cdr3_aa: CASSFLGGNPADTQYF; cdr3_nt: TGTGCCAGCAGCTTTTTGGGGGGGAACCCGGCAGATACGCAGTATTTT
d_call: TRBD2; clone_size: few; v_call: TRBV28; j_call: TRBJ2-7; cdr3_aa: CASSPSLAGVGQQYF; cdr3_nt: TGTGCCAGCAGCCCGTCGCTAGCGGGAGTTGGGCAGCAGTACTTC
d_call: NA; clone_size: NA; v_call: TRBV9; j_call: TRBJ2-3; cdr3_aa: CASSVGERAPSTDTQYF; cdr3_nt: TGTGCCAGCAGCGTAGGAGAGCGAGCGCCTAGCACAGATACGCAGTATTTT
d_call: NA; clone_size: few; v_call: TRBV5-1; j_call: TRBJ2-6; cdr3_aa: CASSGRTADSPSGANVLTF; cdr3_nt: TGCGCCAGCAGCGGAAGGACAGCCGACTCCCCCTCTGGGGCCAACGTCCTGACTTTC
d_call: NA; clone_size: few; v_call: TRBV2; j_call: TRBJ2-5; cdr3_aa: CASIDREETQYF; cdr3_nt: TGTGCCAGCATAGATCGGGAGGAGACCCAGTACTTC
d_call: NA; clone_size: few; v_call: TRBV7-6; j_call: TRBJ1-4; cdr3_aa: CASSFRGGNEKLFF; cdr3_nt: TGTGCCAGCAGCTTTAGGGGTGGTAATGAAAAACTGTTTTTT